This note documents a single T cell receptor beta chain sequence. The antigen remains unidentified. The germline CDR1 and CDR2 sequences are SNHLY and FYNNEI. The CDR3 sequence is 15 residues long. V was trimmed by 6 bases and J by 9 bases, leaving 20 bases between them. The data stem from a study of a mutant IDH1 vaccine in newly diagnosed glioma. Study-wide background: Radiotherapy, temozolomide, or both had been given previously, and both were given to most. Broader study findings: Apparently unrelated to pseudoprogression were changes in the top peripheral T cell clonotypes.

Using immunoSEQ multiplex PCR, the repertoire was profiled, and TCRdb retains in-frame clones only, with some absent. The sample includes around 60,000 clones, about 90% of them seen just once. Time point in this sample: baseline, week 1 (first vaccination visit). Treatment indicated: pre-vaccination baseline after standard-of-care therapy. Source: PBMCs, taken from a glioma patient treated with radiotherapy, temozolomide or both. This rearrangement joins TRBV2 to TRBJ1-4; D might be TRBD1 (5 bases). This TCR was recovered from a man between 45 and 60 years old with glioma. The CDR3 DNA reads as TGTGCCAGCAGCCCAACCCCGGGGGGAGGACAAAAACTGTTTTTT. It encodes CASSPTPGGGQKLFF. Together with reference TRBV2 and TRBJ1-4, the CDR3 gives the full variable domain: EPEVTQTPSHQVTQMGQEVILRCVPISNHLYFYWYRQILGQKVEFLVSFYNNEISEKSEIFDDQFSVERPDGSNFTLKIRSTKLEDSAMYFCASSPTPGGGQKLFFGSGTQLSVL.